This entry lists 17 T cell receptor beta chains sequenced from one sample in a study of CD8 T cells in ankylosing spondylitis. TCRdb passed the 5' RACE reads through MiXCR, listing each CDR3 protein once. The repertoire includes about 90,000 distinct CDR3 sequences, roughly 8.5% of them detected once, and approximately 30% sits in the top ten. These receptors are not linked to any known antigen. Study-wide results and limits: One TCR beta motif, made up of under ten highly homologous variants, appeared characteristic of ankylosing spondylitis blood.

Sequences were obtained from blood, either unsorted or a sorted T cell fraction (not recorded which). Receptors were obtained from a male donor with ankylosing spondylitis.

As for this clonotype: The CDR3 end shows no conserved phenylalanine or tryptophan, and so a read error is likely. No DNA is shown, since the ends of the CDR3 on it are uncertain; the CDR3 is the one TCRdb lists. The V call is TRBV21-1, the J call TRBJ1-2; no check of the table's D call, TRBD1, against the DNA was made. TRBV21-1 has pseudogene status. Ends included, the CDR3 has 9 residues. CDR3 sequence: CATFLGGVR.

The rearrangement joins TRBV3-1 to TRBJ2-5; 9 bases are a match to TRBD1. With V trimmed by 1 base and J by 5 bases, 8 bases remained unmatched. The germline gives CDR1 LGHDT, CDR2 YNNKEL (reference sequence). This CDR3 has 16 amino acids. The CDR3 region is CASSQVNRGPGETQYF. For the CDR3, the DNA is TGTGCCAGCAGCCAAGTAAACAGGGGGCCGGGTGAGACCCAGTACTTC.

The sample holds many counts of this clonotype. The chain links TRBV15 to TRBJ2-1; possible D gene TRBD2, 6 bases. From germline, CDR1 is LNHNV and CDR2 YYDKDF (reference sequence). Trimming cost V 4 bases and J 7 bases, with 14 bases left between them. This CDR3 has 14 amino acids. In nucleotides, the CDR3 is TGTGCCACCAGCATTGCGGGGTGGGGGAATGAGCAGTTCTTC. Its translation is CATSIAGWGNEQFF.

This clonotype has at least ten counts. In nucleotides, the CDR3 is TGCAGCGTTTTAACAGGGGCCGGGGAGCTGTTTTTT. This gives the protein CSVLTGAGELFF. The chain links TRBV29-1 to TRBJ2-2, with 7 bases aligning to TRBD1. This CDR3 spans 12 amino acids. Germline lookup yields CDR1 SQVTM and CDR2 ANQGSEA. V was clipped by 5 bases and J by 6 bases; unmatched bases: 3.

The DNA of the CDR3 is TGCAGTGCTGTAGGAATGGGCCTCAGTGGGGGGGGTAATAATGAAAAACTGTTTTTT. This gives the protein CSAVGMGLSGGGNNEKLFF. The rearrangement uses TRBV20-1 and TRBJ1-4; perhaps TRBD1 as D (5 bases). Looked up from germline, CDR1 is DFQATT and CDR2 is SNEGSKA (reference sequence). V was clipped by 5 bases and J by 4 bases, with 29 bases between them. The CDR3 contains 19 residues.

In this sample, this clonotype turned up many times. The chain recombines TRBV12-3 or TRBV12-4 with TRBJ2-1; D unresolved. This CDR3 has 16 amino acids. Trimming pared 5 bases from V and 0 bases from J, leaving 14 bases between. The CDR3 reads CASSPTAGSSYNEQFF. The CDR3 bases are TGTGCCAGCAGTCCCACCGCCGGTAGCTCCTACAATGAGCAGTTCTTC.

This clonotype was counted many times. The chain has TRBV30 and TRBJ2-1; D possibly uses TRBD1 or TRBD2 (5 bases each). Germline CDR1 GTSNPN, CDR2 SVGIG (reference sequence). This CDR3 comprises 14 residues. Trimming cost V 2 bases and J 7 bases, with 15 bases left between them. The CDR3 DNA follows: TGTGCCTGGAGTCCCGGGGACCACCCAAATGAGCAGTTCTTC. Translating it yields CAWSPGDHPNEQFF. Full variable domain (missing parts from reference TRBV30 and TRBJ2-1): SQTIHQWPATLVQPVGSPLSLECTVEGTSNPNLYWYRQAAGRGLQLLFYSVGIGQISSEVPQNLSASRPQDRQFILSSKKLLLSDSGFYLCAWSPGDHPNEQFFGPGTRLTVL.

J is TRBJ1-2 and V is TRBV6-5, with TRBD1 as a possible D gene (5 bases). Per the germline V gene, CDR1 is MNHEY and CDR2 is SVGAGI. The CDR3 spans 14 residues. V lost 2 bases to trimming and J lost 0 bases, with 7 bases between them. The CDR3 loop is CASSYGQANYGYTF. The CDR3 nucleotides are TGTGCCAGCAGTTACGGACAAGCTAACTATGGCTACACCTTC.

The table lists this clonotype with a few counts. The chain couples TRBV14 to TRBJ1-1, with 7 bases that match TRBD1. V gave up 10 bases and J gave up 2 bases; unmatched junction bases: 7. Germline CDR1 SGHDN, CDR2 FVKESK. This CDR3 comprises 13 residues. The CDR3 spells CATKNRGNTEAFF. DNA for the CDR3: TGTGCCACCAAAAACAGGGGAAACACTGAAGCTTTCTTT.

The chain joins TRBV7-9 to TRBJ2-1; D could derive from TRBD1 or TRBD2 (6 bases each). Trimming removed 8 bases from V and 0 bases from J, with 14 bases in between. The CDR3 has 15 amino acids. Germline lookup yields CDR1 SEHNR and CDR2 FQNEAQ (reference sequence). The CDR3: CASAGGGTSYNEQFF. CDR3 sequence (DNA): TGTGCCAGCGCTGGGGGCGGGACCTCCTACAATGAGCAGTTCTTC.

This clonotype has just a few counts. CDR3 DNA: TGTGCCAGTAGTGGGGACGGAGAAGAGACCCAGTACTTC. It codes for CASSGDGEETQYF. The V gene is TRBV19, the J gene TRBJ2-5; either TRBD1 or TRBD2 may supply D (5 bases each). The CDR3 consists of 13 residues. The germline V and J ends were trimmed by 5 bases and 3 bases, with 10 bases remaining between them. The germline V gene has CDR1 LNHDA and CDR2 SQIVND (reference sequence). Together with reference TRBV19 and TRBJ2-5, the CDR3 gives the full variable domain: DGGITQSPKYLFRKEGQNVTLSCEQNLNHDAMYWYRQDPGQGLRLIYYSQIVNDFQKGDIAEGYSVSREKKESFPLTVTSAQKNPTAFYLCASSGDGEETQYFGPGTRLLVL.

In its sample, this clonotype was seen many times. The chain carries TRBV7-9 and TRBJ2-7, with 9 nucleotides matching TRBD2. The CDR3 is 14 residues long. Germline assignment: CDR1 SEHNR and CDR2 FQNEAQ (reference sequence). The V gene end was trimmed by 4 bases and the J gene end by 5 bases; junction bases not matched to a gene: 6. CDR3 residues: CASSSGLAIHEQYF. The CDR3 nucleotides read TGTGCCAGCAGCTCGGGACTAGCAATCCACGAGCAGTACTTC.

This clonotype was seen only a few times. The chain links TRBV20-1 to TRBJ2-3, with D perhaps TRBD1 (5 bases). CDR3 length: 15 residues. CDR1 is DFQATT, CDR2 SNEGSKA, per germline (reference sequence). V dropped 6 bases and J dropped 3 bases, with 19 bases sitting between them. In DNA, the CDR3 is TGCAGTGCCCCCTTGGGGCAATGGCGAACAGATACGCAGTATTTT. Amino acid sequence: CSAPLGQWRTDTQYF.

The CDR3, as DNA: TGTGCCAGCAGCCAAGTGCGGGTTAACTATGGCTACACCTTC. This translates into CASSQVRVNYGYTF. The J gene is TRBJ1-2, the V gene TRBV3-1; no clear D. CDR3 length: 14 amino acids. Trimming left V 1 base short and J 1 base short, with 7 bases between. Germline V lookup: CDR1 LGHDT, CDR2 YNNKEL (reference sequence). Full variable domain (rest looked up from reference TRBV3-1 and TRBJ1-2): DTAVSQTPKYLVTQMGNDKSIKCEQNLGHDTMYWYKQDSKKFLKIMFSYNNKELIINETVPNRFSPKSPDKAHLNLHINSLELGDSAVYFCASSQVRVNYGYTFGSGTRLTVV.

V usage is TRBV7-9 and J usage is TRBJ1-1; D is ambiguous. The V gene's germline CDR1 is SEHNR and CDR2 FQNEAQ (reference sequence). Trimming removed 7 bases from V and 6 bases from J, with 15 bases in between. The CDR3 loop spans 13 amino acids. DNA for the CDR3: TGTGCCAGCACTTCCCGCCAGGATCCTGAAGCTTTCTTT. Translating it yields CASTSRQDPEAFF.

This clonotype was observed once. V usage is TRBV7-9 and J usage is TRBJ2-3; TRBD2 aligns across 7 bases. Trimming removed 5 bases from V and 4 bases from J; junction bases left unmatched: 9. The CDR3 has 15 amino acids. Per germline, CDR1 SEHNR and CDR2 FQNEAQ (reference sequence). The CDR3 is CASSPSGISADTQYF. The CDR3 nucleotides are TGTGCCAGCAGCCCTAGCGGAATTAGCGCAGATACGCAGTATTTT.

This clonotype was detected many times. The gene calls are TRBV13 and TRBJ2-7; D remains ambiguous. Looked up from germline, CDR1 is PRHDT and CDR2 is FYEKMQ (reference sequence). The CDR3 runs 14 residues. V lost 4 bases, J lost 4 bases, and 14 bases lay in between. The DNA for the CDR3 is TGTGCCAGCAGCTCCGGACGCGCGACGTACGAGCAGTACGTC. Translation gives CASSSGRATYEQYV.